Below, one T cell receptor (beta chain) is given with its context. Distinct nucleotide sequences in the sample also encode this CDR3. The data are from a study of blood T cell repertoires in COVID-19. At the level of the study: Acute and convalescent COVID-19 specimens originated in the United States, Italy and Spain. PBMCs, B-cell-depleted T cells, or T cells were the source of the cDNA or gDNA that made up the material.

In the authors' methods: Amplified reference gene primers provided the basis for estimating nucleated cell counts. Data came from immunoSEQ multiplex PCR; TCRdb stores just in-frame clones and leaves some out. V and J calls and clone size are given by that table; D and trimming were obtained from the DNA. Among about 92,000 clones, around three quarters were seen once, and the ten largest hold approximately 8.2%. CDR3 length: 12 amino acids. Per germline, CDR1 GTSNPN and CDR2 SVGIG (reference sequence). Trimming left V 2 bases short and J 1 base short, with 5 bases between. The sequenced material came from peripheral blood. This sequence joins TRBV30 and TRBJ1-1, with D unclear. The receptor's source is a man between 45 and 60 years old who had recovered from COVID-19. The CDR3 loop is CAWSRANTEAFF. CDR3 bases: TGTGCCTGGAGTCGAGCGAACACTGAAGCTTTCTTT.